This entry is about one T cell receptor (beta chain). Its antigen is still unknown. This sample stems from a study of cytomegalovirus exposure and HLA in healthy donors. Overall study context: The approximately 120 validation repertoires, a later analysis reported, used the same platform as the 600 to 850 repertoires from the first cohort.

The study, taken as a whole, reports: Most TCRs appeared rarely, but some public TCRs recurred in many donors. The study put some 150 TCR beta chains on its list as cytomegalovirus-associated. As confirmed in vitro, a few CMV-associated chains were specific for CMV antigens.

Produced via immunoSEQ multiplex PCR; TCRdb's table is partial and in-frame only. The repertoire consists of fewer than 200,000 clones, with over 85% occurring once and the leading ten covering around a tenth. From germline, CDR1 is GTSNPN and CDR2 SVGIG (reference sequence). There are 13 residues in the CDR3. V was cut by 5 bases and J by 3 bases, with 14 bases left in between. This chain uses TRBV30 with TRBJ2-7; perhaps TRBD1 as D (5 bases). The clonotype comes from a woman aged 18-30 years in good health and CMV-seropositive. Sequenced: PBMCs. Here the CDR3 reads CAWDLIGDYEQYF. For the CDR3, the DNA is TGTGCCTGGGACCTTATAGGGGACTACGAGCAGTACTTC.